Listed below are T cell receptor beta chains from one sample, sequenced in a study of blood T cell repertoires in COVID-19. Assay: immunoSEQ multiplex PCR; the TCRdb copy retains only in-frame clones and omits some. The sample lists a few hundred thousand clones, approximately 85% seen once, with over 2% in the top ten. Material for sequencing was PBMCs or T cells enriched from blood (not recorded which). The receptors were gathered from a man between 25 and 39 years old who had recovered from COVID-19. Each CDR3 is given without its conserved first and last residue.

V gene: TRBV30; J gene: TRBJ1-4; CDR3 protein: AWSSPGGSNEKLF
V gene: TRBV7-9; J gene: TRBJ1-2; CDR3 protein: ASSLKETSNYGYT
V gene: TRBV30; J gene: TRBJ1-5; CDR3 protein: AWKKYGTDNQPQH
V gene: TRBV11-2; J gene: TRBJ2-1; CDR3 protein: ASSLELAGALNEQF
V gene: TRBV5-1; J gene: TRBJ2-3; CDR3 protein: ASSLGTSGWVDTQY
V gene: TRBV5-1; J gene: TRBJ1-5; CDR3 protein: ASSPTGGVQPQH
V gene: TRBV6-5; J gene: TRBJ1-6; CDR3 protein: ASSFTGGAGSPLH
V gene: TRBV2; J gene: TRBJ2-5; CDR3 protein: ASSTGGAGYGETQY
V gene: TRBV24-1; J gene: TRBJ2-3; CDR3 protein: ATSASWGGTQY
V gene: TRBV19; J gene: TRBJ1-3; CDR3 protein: ASSILPGTAISSGNTIY
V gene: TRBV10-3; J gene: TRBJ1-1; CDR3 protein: AISGQGGTEAF
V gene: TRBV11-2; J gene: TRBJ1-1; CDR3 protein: ASDPLGGTGTEAF
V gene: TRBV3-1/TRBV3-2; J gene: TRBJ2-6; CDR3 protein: ASTQGGGANVLT
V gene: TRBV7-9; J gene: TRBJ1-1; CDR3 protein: ASTMGRGNTEAF
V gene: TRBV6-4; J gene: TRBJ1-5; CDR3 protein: ASRNTGYQQPQH
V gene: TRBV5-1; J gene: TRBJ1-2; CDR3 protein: ASSLSGFSGYT
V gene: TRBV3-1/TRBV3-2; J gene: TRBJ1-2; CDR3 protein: ASSPRDSYGYT
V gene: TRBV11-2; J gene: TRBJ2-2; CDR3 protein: ASSLVFLNTGELF
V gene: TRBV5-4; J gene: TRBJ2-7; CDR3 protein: ASSLVAERRQY
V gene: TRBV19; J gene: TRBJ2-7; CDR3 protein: ASRPGLAEYEQY
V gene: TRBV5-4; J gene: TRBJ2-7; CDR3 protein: ASSQTGVVHEQY